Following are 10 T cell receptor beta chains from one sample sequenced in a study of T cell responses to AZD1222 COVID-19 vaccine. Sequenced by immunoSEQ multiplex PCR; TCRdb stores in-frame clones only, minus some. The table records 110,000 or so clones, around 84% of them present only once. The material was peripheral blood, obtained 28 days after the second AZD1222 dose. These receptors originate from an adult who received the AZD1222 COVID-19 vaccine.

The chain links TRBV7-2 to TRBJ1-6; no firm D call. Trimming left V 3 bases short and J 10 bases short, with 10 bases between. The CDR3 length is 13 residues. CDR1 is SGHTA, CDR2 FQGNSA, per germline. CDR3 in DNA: TGTGCCAGCAGCTTTTCGGGAGACTCACCCCTCCACTTT. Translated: CASSFSGDSPLHF.

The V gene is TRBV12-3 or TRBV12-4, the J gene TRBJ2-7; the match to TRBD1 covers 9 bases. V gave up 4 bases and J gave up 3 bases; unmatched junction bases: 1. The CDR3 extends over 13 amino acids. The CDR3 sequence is CASSWDRVYEQYF. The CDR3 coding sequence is TGTGCCAGCAGTTGGGACAGGGTCTACGAGCAGTACTTC.

CDR3 sequence reads: CASSLRESTNEKLFF. The CDR3 DNA follows: TGTGCCAGCAGTCTCAGGGAGTCAACTAATGAAAAACTGTTTTTT. This rearrangement joins TRBV7-9 to TRBJ1-4; a weak D match, TRBD1 (5 bases). The CDR3 has 15 amino acids. V was trimmed by 6 bases and J by 0 bases, leaving 11 bases between them. CDR1 is SEHNR and CDR2 is FQNEAQ in the germline V gene (reference sequence).

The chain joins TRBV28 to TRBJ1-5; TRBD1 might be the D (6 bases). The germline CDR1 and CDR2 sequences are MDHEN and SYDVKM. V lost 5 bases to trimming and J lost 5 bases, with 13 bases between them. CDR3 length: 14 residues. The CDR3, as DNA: TGTGCCAGCAGTACACAGGGAACTCATCAGCCCCAGCATTTT. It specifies CASSTQGTHQPQHF.

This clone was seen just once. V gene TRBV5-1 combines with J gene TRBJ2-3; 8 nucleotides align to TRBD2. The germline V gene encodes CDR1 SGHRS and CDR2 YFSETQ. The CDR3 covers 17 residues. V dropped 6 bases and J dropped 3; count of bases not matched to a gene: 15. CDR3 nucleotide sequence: TGCGCCAGCAACGCGGGGGAAGCGGGAGCATCAACAGATACGCAGTATTTT. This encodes CASNAGEAGASTDTQYF.

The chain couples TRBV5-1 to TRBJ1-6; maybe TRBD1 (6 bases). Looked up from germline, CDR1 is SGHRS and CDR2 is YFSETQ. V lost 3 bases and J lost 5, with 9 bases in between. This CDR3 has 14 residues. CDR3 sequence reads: CASSSTGNNSPLHF. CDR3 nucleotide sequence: TGCGCCAGCAGCTCTACAGGGAATAATTCACCCCTCCACTTT.

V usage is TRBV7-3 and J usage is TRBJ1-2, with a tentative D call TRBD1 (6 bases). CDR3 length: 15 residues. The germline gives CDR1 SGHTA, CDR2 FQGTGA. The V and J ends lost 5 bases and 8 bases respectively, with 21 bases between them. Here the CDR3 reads CASSERLDRIGGYTF. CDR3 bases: TGTGCCAGCAGCGAACGATTGGACAGAATCGGGGGCTACACCTTC.

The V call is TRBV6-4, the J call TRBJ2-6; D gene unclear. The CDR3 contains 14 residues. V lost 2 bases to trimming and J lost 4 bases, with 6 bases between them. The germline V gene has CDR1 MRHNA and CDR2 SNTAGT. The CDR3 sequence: CASSDTEGANVLTF. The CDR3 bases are TGTGCCAGCAGTGACACGGAAGGGGCCAACGTCCTGACTTTC.

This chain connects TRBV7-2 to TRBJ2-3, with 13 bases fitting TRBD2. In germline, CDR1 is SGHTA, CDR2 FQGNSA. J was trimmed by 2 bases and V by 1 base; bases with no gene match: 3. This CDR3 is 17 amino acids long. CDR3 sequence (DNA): TGTGCCAGCAGCTTAGGGACTAGCGGGAGTACCACAGATACGCAGTATTTT. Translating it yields CASSLGTSGSTTDTQYF.

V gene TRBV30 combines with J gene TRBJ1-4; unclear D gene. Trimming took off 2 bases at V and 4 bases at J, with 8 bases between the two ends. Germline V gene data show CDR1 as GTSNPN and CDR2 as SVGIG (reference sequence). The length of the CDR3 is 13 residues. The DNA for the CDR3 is TGTGCCTGGAGTTTGGGTAGTAATGAAAAACTGTTTTTT. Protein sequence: CAWSLGSNEKLFF.